The 29 T cell receptor beta chains below come from one sample, sequenced in a study of regulatory T cells in long-lasting Graves disease. Specified time point: persistent/refractory GD, antithyroid drugs over 5 years with positive TRAb. There was RNA extracted from PBMCs, and the TCR library was made from it. TCR beta libraries were built with iRepertoire HTBI primers and Arm-PCR of CDR3 regions. TCRdb fed the multiplex PCR reads into MiXCR, producing one record per CDR3 protein. Of about 450,000 distinct CDR3 sequences in the sample, about a quarter were seen once. The starting material was peripheral blood mononuclear cells (PBMCs), obtained when the disease was refractory, from a patient treated with antithyroid drugs. The origin of the receptors is a female donor with Graves disease.

The rearrangement joins TRBV5-1 to TRBJ2-3; 9 positions match TRBD1. The germline V gene encodes CDR1 SGHRS and CDR2 YFSETQ. J was trimmed by 5 bases and V by 5 bases; bases with no gene match: 12. This CDR3 spans 16 amino acids. The CDR3 spells CASRRTGTGNEDTQYF. CDR3 bases: TGCGCCAGCAGACGAACCGGGACAGGGAATGAAGATACGCAGTATTTT. Complete variable domain (other parts from reference TRBV5-1 and TRBJ2-3): KAGVTQTPRYLIKTRGQQVTLSCSPISGHRSVSWYQQTPGQGLQFLFEYFSETQRNKGNFPGRFSGRQFSNSRSEMNVSTLELGDSALYLCASRRTGTGNEDTQYFGPGTRLTVL.

The genes are TRBV11-2 and TRBJ2-2; unclear D gene. V lost 0 bases and J lost 3, with 11 bases in between. There are 16 residues in the CDR3. The germline V gene encodes CDR1 SGHAT and CDR2 FQNNGV. The CDR3 reads CASSLDPRSYTGELFF. The CDR3 DNA is TGTGCCAGCAGCTTAGATCCCAGGAGTTACACCGGGGAGCTGTTTTTT.

J is TRBJ2-3 and V is TRBV25-1; no clear D gene. The CDR3 runs to 12 residues. Germline CDR1 and CDR2: MGHDK and SYGVNS. Trimming took 6 bases from V and 6 from J, leaving 10 bases between them. The CDR3 bases are TGTGCCAGCAGCTTGGTACCCGATACGCAGTATTTT. Its protein is CASSLVPDTQYF.

This clonotype was recorded many times. This sequence joins TRBV2 and TRBJ1-2, with unresolved D. The germline gives CDR1 SNHLY, CDR2 FYNNEI. The CDR3 is 13 amino acids. Trimming removed 4 bases at V and 2 bases at J, with 8 bases between. CDR3 residues: CASSATENYGYTF. CDR3 nucleotide sequence: TGTGCCAGCAGTGCTACAGAGAACTATGGCTACACCTTC.

This sequence joins TRBV6-1 and TRBJ2-4; 10 nucleotides agree with TRBD1. CDR1 and CDR2 from the germline V gene are MNHNS and SASEGT. The trim removed 4 bases at V and 6 bases at J, leaving 9 bases unmatched. The CDR3 spans 16 residues. CDR3 region: CASSVWTGGDANIQYF. In DNA, the CDR3 is TGTGCCAGCAGTGTATGGACAGGGGGGGATGCAAACATTCAGTACTTC.

In this sample, this clonotype turned up a few times. The chain combines TRBV9 with TRBJ1-2, with 7 nucleotides matching TRBD1. V shed 7 bases, J shed 4 bases, and the junction held 22 bases outside the gene matches. This CDR3 has 18 amino acids. Germline CDR1 and CDR2: SGDLS and YYNGEE. CDR3: CASSPLGPTGSQTYGYTF. The CDR3 DNA reads TGTGCCAGCTCTCCACTCGGGCCGACAGGGTCCCAAACCTATGGCTACACCTTC.

V gene TRBV29-1 combines with J gene TRBJ1-3, with D unresolved. The germline V gene encodes CDR1 SQVTM and CDR2 ANQGSEA. The V gene lost 3 bases and the J gene lost 2 bases, with 14 bases spanning the gap. The CDR3 has 15 amino acids. The CDR3 DNA reads as TGCAGCGTTGACGGTTTGGACGGTACTGGAAACACCATATATTTT. The encoded protein is CSVDGLDGTGNTIYF.

J is TRBJ2-2 and V is TRBV5-1; possibly TRBD2 for D (5 bases). The V end was cut by 4 bases, the J end by 6 bases, with 10 bases between. From germline, CDR1 is SGHRS and CDR2 YFSETQ. The CDR3 spans 13 residues. In nucleotides, the CDR3 is TGCGCCAGCAGCCGTACTAGGCCCGGGGAGCTGTTTTTT. As protein: CASSRTRPGELFF.

This clonotype was recorded at least ten times. The J gene is TRBJ2-5, the V gene TRBV3-1, with D possibly TRBD2 on 6 matching bases. The CDR3 sequence is 16 residues long. With 5 bases removed from V and 1 base from J, the gap between germline ends came to 17 bases. Looked up from germline, CDR1 is LGHDT and CDR2 is YNNKEL (reference sequence). CDR3 residues: CASSGRDSERQETQYF. DNA for the CDR3: TGTGCCAGCAGCGGCCGGGACTCCGAGCGCCAAGAGACCCAGTACTTC.

This clonotype was observed many times. The J gene is TRBJ1-5, the V gene TRBV28; 7 bases match TRBD1. The CDR3 loop spans 16 amino acids. Germline trimming cut 2 bases from V and 7 bases from J; bases unmatched to any gene: 11. Germline CDR1 MDHEN, CDR2 SYDVKM. The CDR3 is CASSLGLQGSRQPQHF. The CDR3 DNA is TGTGCCAGCAGTTTAGGGCTACAGGGGTCGCGGCAGCCCCAGCATTTT. Full variable domain (remainder filled in from reference TRBV28 and TRBJ1-5): DVKVTQSSRYLVKRTGEKVFLECVQDMDHENMFWYRQDPGLGLRLIYFSYDVKMKEKGDIPEGYSVSREKKERFSLILESASTNQTSMYLCASSLGLQGSRQPQHFGDGTRLSIL.

V and J are TRBV5-1 and TRBJ2-7; D call uncertain. CDR1 and CDR2 from the germline V gene are SGHRS and YFSETQ. The CDR3 has 14 amino acids. V was pared by 1 base and J by 2 bases, with 10 bases between. This CDR3 reads CASSLNRAPYEQYF. CDR3 in DNA: TGCGCCAGCAGCTTGAACCGGGCCCCCTACGAGCAGTACTTC.

The chain has TRBV7-3 and TRBJ2-5; no firm D call. V was shortened by 5 bases and J by 2 bases, with 12 bases between the two germline ends. This CDR3 has 14 amino acids. The germline V gene has CDR1 SGHTA and CDR2 FQGTGA. The CDR3 here is CASSRSPIQETQYF. The CDR3 bases are TGTGCCAGCAGCCGAAGCCCTATTCAAGAGACCCAGTACTTC. Complete variable domain (other parts from reference TRBV7-3 and TRBJ2-5): GAGVSQTPSNKVTEKGKYVELRCDPISGHTALYWYRQSLGQGPEFLIYFQGTGAADDSGLPNDRFFAVRPEGSVSTLKIQRTERGDSAVYLCASSRSPIQETQYFGPGTRLLVL.

This clonotype was detected only once. V gene TRBV6-5 combines with J gene TRBJ1-1; D unresolved. The ends were cut back, 0 bases at V and 4 bases at J, with 9 bases in the middle. The CDR3 runs 14 residues. Per the germline V gene, CDR1 is MNHEY and CDR2 is SVGAGI. DNA for the CDR3: TGTGCCAGCAGTTACTCGTCGACTTTCACTGAAGCTTTCTTT. This gives the protein CASSYSSTFTEAFF.

This clonotype was found many times. The J gene is TRBJ1-4, the V gene TRBV7-2, with D uncertain. CDR3 size: 13 residues. Germline values: CDR1 SGHTA, CDR2 FQGNSA. The V and J ends lost 7 bases and 5 bases respectively, with 11 bases between them. The DNA for the CDR3 is TGTGCCAGCAAAGGAGGTTCGAATGAAAAACTGTTTTTT. Translating it yields CASKGGSNEKLFF.

The chain combines TRBV6-2 or TRBV6-3 with TRBJ2-7; D is possibly TRBD1 (6 bases). The CDR3 is made up of 16 amino acids. CDR1 MNHEY and CDR2 SVGEGT come from the germline V gene. The germline V and J ends were trimmed by 2 bases and 0 bases, with 14 bases remaining between them. CDR3 residues: CASSYPDSGFSYEQYF. The CDR3 bases are TGTGCCAGCAGTTACCCGGACAGCGGTTTCTCCTACGAGCAGTACTTC.

This clonotype was observed many times. J is TRBJ2-7 and V is TRBV2; 7 bases are shared with TRBD1. CDR1 is SNHLY and CDR2 is FYNNEI in the germline V gene. CDR3 length: 14 amino acids. Trimming at V came to 6 bases and at J to 0 bases, leaving 5 bases not matched to a gene. The CDR3 DNA reads as TGTGCCAGCAGACAGGGGCTTAACTCCTACGAGCAGTACTTC. This translates into CASRQGLNSYEQYF.

This clonotype was counted many times. V gene TRBV6-5 combines with J gene TRBJ1-5, with no clear D. The V gene's germline CDR1 is MNHEY and CDR2 SVGAGI. The CDR3 has 15 residues. Trimming stripped 2 bases from V and 0 bases from J, with 8 bases between. The CDR3 here is CASSYDVNSNQPQHF. The CDR3 DNA is TGTGCCAGCAGTTACGACGTTAATAGCAATCAGCCCCAGCATTTT.

This chain joins TRBV5-1 and TRBJ1-1; D unresolved. Per the germline V gene, CDR1 is SGHRS and CDR2 is YFSETQ. The CDR3 consists of 16 residues. V shed 0 bases and J shed 6 bases, with 18 bases lying between them. Here the CDR3 DNA reads TGCGCCAGCAGCTTGGAGGTGAACCCCCTTTTCCCTGAAGCTTTCTTT. This sequence encodes CASSLEVNPLFPEAFF.

In this sample, this clonotype turned up many times. The CDR3 nucleotides are TGTGCCAGCAAAGTGGACACCGGGGAGCTGTTTTTT. Translating gives CASKVDTGELFF. The chain combines TRBV3-1 with TRBJ2-2; no reliable D call. Germline CDR1 is LGHDT and CDR2 is YNNKEL (reference sequence). The CDR3 consists of 12 residues. Trimming pared 7 bases from V and 3 bases from J, leaving 6 bases between.

This clonotype was recorded at least ten times. The rearrangement joins TRBV5-1 to TRBJ1-6; TRBD1 agrees at 9 bases. CDR3 size: 15 residues. CDR1 is SGHRS and CDR2 is YFSETQ in the germline V gene. With V trimmed by 4 bases and J by 10 bases, 9 bases remained unmatched. CDR3 region: CASSGSGTGMSPLHF. The DNA for the CDR3 is TGCGCCAGCAGCGGATCCGGGACAGGGATGTCACCCCTCCACTTT.

The chain carries TRBV12-3 or TRBV12-4 and TRBJ2-6; 7 bases match TRBD1. The CDR3 is 17 residues long. Trimming took 6 bases from V and 0 from J; bases not matched to a gene: 8. CDR3 nucleotide sequence: TGTGCCAGCAGAACCGGACAGGACAACTCTGGGGCCAACGTCCTGACTTTC. As protein: CASRTGQDNSGANVLTF.

This clonotype was counted many times. V is TRBV28 and J is TRBJ1-2; unclear D gene. V shed 5 bases and J shed 4 bases, with 17 bases lying between them. This CDR3 is 15 amino acids long. In germline, CDR1 is MDHEN, CDR2 SYDVKM. The CDR3 DNA reads TGTGCCAGCAGTCCACCTGAGAGGCCGGTCTATGGCTACACCTTC. This gives the protein CASSPPERPVYGYTF.

The V call is TRBV5-1, the J call TRBJ2-7; possible D gene TRBD2, 6 bases. CDR1 SGHRS and CDR2 YFSETQ come from the germline V gene. This CDR3 comprises 15 residues. V gave up 4 bases and J gave up 2 bases, with 16 bases separating them. This chain's CDR3 is CASSPAGTPTYEQYF. CDR3 coding DNA: TGCGCCAGCAGCCCCGCCGGGACTCCCACCTACGAGCAGTACTTC. Using reference TRBV5-1 and TRBJ2-7 for the parts outside the CDR3, the full variable domain is KAGVTQTPRYLIKTRGQQVTLSCSPISGHRSVSWYQQTPGQGLQFLFEYFSETQRNKGNFPGRFSGRQFSNSRSEMNVSTLELGDSALYLCASSPAGTPTYEQYFGPGTRLTVT.

This clonotype was found a few times. This chain joins TRBV20-1 and TRBJ1-2, with TRBD1 as a possible D gene (5 bases). This CDR3 is 16 amino acids long. Trimming stripped 0 bases from V and 8 bases from J, with 22 bases between. Per the germline V gene, CDR1 is DFQATT and CDR2 is SNEGSKA (reference sequence). In nucleotides, the CDR3 is TGCAGTGCTAGAGAAGAGGCCCCAGCAGGGAGGGACGGCTACACCTTC. Protein: CSAREEAPAGRDGYTF.

Remarks on this clonotype: This CDR3 fails to terminate in the conserved phenylalanine or tryptophan, so it likely reflects a read error. The rearrangement links TRBV24-1 to TRBJ2-5; D unresolved. CDR1 KGHDR and CDR2 SFDVKD come from the germline V gene. The CDR3 has 16 amino acids. The V end was cut by 3 bases, the J end by 7 bases, with 20 bases between. CDR3 nucleotides: TGTGCCACCAGTGATCCCTCGCGGCAGACCCCGGGGACCCAGTACTCC. Amino acids: CATSDPSRQTPGTQYS.

About this clonotype: A much larger clone is a single base away; this may be a read error. This CDR3 is CASDPWTKLYGYTF. The CDR3 region has the DNA TGTGCCAGCGACCCGTGGACCAAGCTCTATGGCTACACCTTC. This chain uses TRBV6-2 or TRBV6-3 with TRBJ1-2; D call uncertain. Trimming removed 8 bases at V and 4 bases at J, with 17 bases between. This CDR3 is built from 14 residues. Per the germline V gene, CDR1 is MNHEY and CDR2 is SVGEGT.

This clonotype was observed a handful of times. V usage is TRBV29-1 and J usage is TRBJ1-4; 7 nucleotides align to TRBD1. Germline CDR1 is SQVTM and CDR2 is ANQGSEA. This CDR3 is 13 amino acids long. V lost 4 bases to trimming and J lost 3 bases; unmatched junction nucleotides: 2. DNA of the CDR3: TGCAGCGTTGCAGGGACAGCTAATGAAAAACTGTTTTTT. It translates to CSVAGTANEKLFF.

This clonotype has a count of ten or more. V usage is TRBV2 and J usage is TRBJ2-5; D gene unclear. This CDR3 comprises 11 residues. CDR1 and CDR2 from the germline V gene are SNHLY and FYNNEI. V was clipped by 8 bases and J by 5 bases, with 9 bases between them. This chain's CDR3 is CASLIGETQYF. CDR3 sequence (DNA): TGTGCCAGCTTGATCGGGGAGACCCAGTACTTC.

This clonotype was recorded once. This sequence joins TRBV6-1 and TRBJ2-1; weak D call: TRBD2 (5 bases). CDR1 and CDR2 (germline): MNHNS, SASEGT. CDR3 size: 16 residues. The germline V and J ends were trimmed by 1 base and 0 bases, with 10 bases remaining between them. The DNA for the CDR3 is TGTGCCAGCAGTGAAGACACTAGAGCCTCCTACAATGAGCAGTTCTTC. Encoded protein: CASSEDTRASYNEQFF.